This section outlines one TCR beta chain sequence together with its context. The antigen it recognizes is unknown. One base away there is no much larger clone; base qualities are not given. Including cysteine and phenylalanine, the CDR3 has 17 amino acids. Here the CDR3 DNA is all that survives: 51 bases in frame from base 1. This entry belongs to a study of OX40 agonist ivuxolimab in advanced cancers. Concerning the study at large: Ivuxolimab was a fully human IgG2 agonistic monoclonal antibody targeting the costimulatory receptor OX40 (CD134). Peripheral TCRbeta sequencing aimed to test whether ivuxolimab altered TCR sequence diversity and caused clonal T-cell expansion. Intravenous ivuxolimab was administered to patients every 2 weeks at six dose levels: 0.01, 0.1, 0.3, 1.5, 3 and 10 mg/kg. The paper reports the monotherapy dose-escalation portion (N ≈ 52 patients) of the phase I ivuxolimab trial. In the dose-escalation cohort, 82.7% of patients were male, and the mean age was around 60 years with a range of roughly 23 to 79. Prior anti-PD-1, anti-PD-L1 or anti-CTLA-4 therapy was permitted, and checkpoint inhibitors had been received by about 37% of dose-escalation patients. Among the roughly 52 dose-escalation patients, around 19 had hepatocellular carcinoma, 15 or so melanoma, 9 renal cell carcinoma and 9 head and neck cancer. Partial responses occurred in three dose-escalation patients, of whom one had hepatocellular carcinoma and two had cutaneous melanoma.

To sequence the TCRbeta CDR3 region, genomic DNA was isolated from the sorted cells. The immunoSEQ Assay was used for sequencing of TCRbeta CDR3 regions. TCRdb retrieved this table from immuneACCESS and kept in-frame rearrangements only. Not all clones are present; in checked studies, unresolved V genes account for under half, and no reason is known for the remainder. For this sample the table gives over 30,000 clones, of which 70% to 85% were detected only once. Roughly 15% of the sample is in the top ten clones. Patients with autoimmune disease history or receiving systemic immunosuppression were excluded from the trial. Peripheral blood for TCR sequencing was collected from all dose cohorts at baseline, on cycle 4 day 1, and on cycle 7 day 1. The samples were drawn from a first-in-human, open-label, multicenter phase I dose-escalation trial of ivuxolimab. Adults with locally advanced or metastatic melanoma, renal cell, hepatocellular, or head and neck squamous cell carcinoma were enrolled in the trial. CD4+ and CD8+ T cells were sorted separately from peripheral blood before TCR sequencing.

The study at large found these results: The antigen specificity of the clonally expanded peripheral T cells was not determined. After ivuxolimab, expanded clones were on average more numerous among CD8+ T cells than among CD4+ T cells. At doses of 0.1 to 3.0 mg/kg, clonal expansion of both CD4+ and CD8+ blood T cells was observed from baseline to week 6. In the 0.1-3.0 mg/kg groups, partial responders had among the lowest normalized peripheral clonal expansion, particularly in CD8+ T cells. Low levels of normalized T-cell clonal expansion were also seen in some nonresponding patients.

The chain employs TRBV22-1 and TRBJ2-6. TRBV22-1 is described as a pseudogene. This clonotype was sampled from an adult with an advanced solid tumor such as melanoma, head and neck, liver or kidney cancer. The sequenced sample was CD4+ or CD8+ T cells sorted from blood, obtained in a trial of the OX40 agonist ivuxolimab. The DNA sequence is TGTCCTGGGAGACCTTGCTGCGAACAAAGTCGGGCCAACGTCCTAACTTTC. Translated, it gives CPGRPCCEQSRANVLTF.